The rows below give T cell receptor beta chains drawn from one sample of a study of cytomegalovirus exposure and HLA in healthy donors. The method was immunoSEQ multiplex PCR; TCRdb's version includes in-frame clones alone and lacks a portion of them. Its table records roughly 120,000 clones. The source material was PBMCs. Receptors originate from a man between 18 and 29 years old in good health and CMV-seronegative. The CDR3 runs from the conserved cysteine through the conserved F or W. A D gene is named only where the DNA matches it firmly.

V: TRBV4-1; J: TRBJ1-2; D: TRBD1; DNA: TGCGCCAGCAGCCCGAGCCCGGACAGGGGGCATCAAGGCTACACCTTC; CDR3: CASSPSPDRGHQGYTF
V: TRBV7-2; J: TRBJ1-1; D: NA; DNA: TGTGCCAGCAGCTTTACAGTGAACACTGAAGCTTTCTTT; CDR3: CASSFTVNTEAFF
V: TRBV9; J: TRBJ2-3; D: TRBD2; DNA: TGTGCCAGCAGCATCGGACTAGCGGCTAGCACAGATACGCAGTATTTT; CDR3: CASSIGLAASTDTQYF
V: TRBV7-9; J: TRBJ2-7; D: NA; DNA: TGTGCCAGCAGCACCGGTAGCAACGAGCAGTACTTC; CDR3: CASSTGSNEQYF
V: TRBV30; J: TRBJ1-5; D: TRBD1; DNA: TGTGCCTGCACTGCCCAGGGGGTAGTTCAGCCCCAGCATTTT; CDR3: CACTAQGVVQPQHF
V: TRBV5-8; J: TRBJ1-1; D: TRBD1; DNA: TGTGCCAGCAGCCCAAAGACAGGGTGGAGAACTGAAGCTTTCTTT; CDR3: CASSPKTGWRTEAFF
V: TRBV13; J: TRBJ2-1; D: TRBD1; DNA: TGTGCCAGCAGCTCTCTGGTCCGGACAGGGGGCCGCAATGAGCAGTTCTTC; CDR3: CASSSLVRTGGRNEQFF
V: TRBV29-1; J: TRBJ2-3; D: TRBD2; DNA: TGCAGCGCCGGGGCTAGCGGGATCAGAGATACGCAGTATTTT; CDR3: CSAGASGIRDTQYF
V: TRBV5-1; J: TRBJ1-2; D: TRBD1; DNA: TGCGCCAGCAGCTTGAGGGACAGGCTATATGGCTACACCTTC; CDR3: CASSLRDRLYGYTF
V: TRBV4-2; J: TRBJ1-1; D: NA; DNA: TGTGCCAGCAGCCACCAGACTGAAGCTTTCTTT; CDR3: CASSHQTEAFF
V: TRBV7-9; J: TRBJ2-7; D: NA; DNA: TGTGCCAGCAGCCCACAGACCTACGAGCAGTACTTC; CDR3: CASSPQTYEQYF
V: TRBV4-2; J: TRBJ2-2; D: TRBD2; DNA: TGTGCCAGCACCACCGGGACTAGAGAGACCGGGGAGCTGTTTTTT; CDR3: CASTTGTRETGELFF
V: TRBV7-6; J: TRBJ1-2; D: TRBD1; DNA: TGTGCCAGCAGCCTTCTGATGACAGGGGACGGCTACACCTTC; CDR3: CASSLLMTGDGYTF
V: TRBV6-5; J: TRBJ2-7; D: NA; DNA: TGTGCCAGCAGCGACAACCTCTACGAGCAGTACTTC; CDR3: CASSDNLYEQYF
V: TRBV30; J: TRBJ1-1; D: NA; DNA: TGTGCCTGGAGCCTTAGCTTGTTTAACCCTGAAGCTTTCTTT; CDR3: CAWSLSLFNPEAFF
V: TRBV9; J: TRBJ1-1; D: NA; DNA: TGTGCCAGCAGCCCCGGGATGTTAATGAACACTGAAGCTTTCTTT; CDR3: CASSPGMLMNTEAFF
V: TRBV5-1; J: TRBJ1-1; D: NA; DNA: TGCGCCAGCAAAGGAAGGCGGGCAGGGGTAAGAAACACTGAAGCTTTCTTT; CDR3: CASKGRRAGVRNTEAFF
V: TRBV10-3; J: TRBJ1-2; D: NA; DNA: TGTGCCATCAGCCTGGCCGATCGCCGCGGTGGCTACACCTTC; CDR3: CAISLADRRGGYTF
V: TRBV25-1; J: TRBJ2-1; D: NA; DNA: TGTGCCAGCAGTGGACAGGTTCTCCAGTTCTTC; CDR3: CASSGQVLQFF
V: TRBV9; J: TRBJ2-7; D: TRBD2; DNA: TGTGCCAGCAGCGTAGCCGGGATCAGTGCGGGGGACTCCTACGAGCAGTACTTC; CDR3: CASSVAGISAGDSYEQYF
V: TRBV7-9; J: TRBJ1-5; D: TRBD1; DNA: TGTGCCAGCAGCCCGACAGGGGGAGGTGGCAATCAGCCCCAGCATTTT; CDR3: CASSPTGGGGNQPQHF
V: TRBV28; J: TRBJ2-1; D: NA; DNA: TGTGCCAGCAGACCCATGGACAGCTACAATGAGCAGTTCTTC; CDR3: CASRPMDSYNEQFF
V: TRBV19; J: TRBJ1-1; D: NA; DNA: TGTGCCAGTAGTGGCAGCCTCTGGGCGGGCTCTGAAGCTTTCTTT; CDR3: CASSGSLWAGSEAFF